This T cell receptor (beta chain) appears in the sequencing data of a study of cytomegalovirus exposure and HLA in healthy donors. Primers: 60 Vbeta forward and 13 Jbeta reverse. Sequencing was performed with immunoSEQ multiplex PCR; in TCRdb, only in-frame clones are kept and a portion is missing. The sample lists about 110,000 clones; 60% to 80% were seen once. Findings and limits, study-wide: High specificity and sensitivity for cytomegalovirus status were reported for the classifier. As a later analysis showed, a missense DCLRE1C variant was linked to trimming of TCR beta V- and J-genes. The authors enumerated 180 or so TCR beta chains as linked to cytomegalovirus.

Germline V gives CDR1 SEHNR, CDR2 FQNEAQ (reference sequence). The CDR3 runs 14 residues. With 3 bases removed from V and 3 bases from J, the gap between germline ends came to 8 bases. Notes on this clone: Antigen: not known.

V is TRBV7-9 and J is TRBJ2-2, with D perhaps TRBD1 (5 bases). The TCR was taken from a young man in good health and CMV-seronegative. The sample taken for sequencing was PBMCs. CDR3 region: CASSLLGDTGELFF. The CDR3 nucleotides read TGTGCCAGCAGCTTGCTAGGGGACACCGGGGAGCTGTTTTTT.